In its sample, the clone carrying this T cell receptor (beta chain) was seen many times. What it recognizes is unknown. This sample was included in a study of neurological immune-mediated disorders. Whole-study findings and limits: No expanded-clone CDR3 amino acid sequence recurred across subjects, suggesting private TCR-beta repertoires.

Trimming left V 0 bases short and J 14 bases short, with 15 bases between. The CDR3 extends over 13 amino acids. Looked up from germline, CDR1 is SGHKS and CDR2 is YYEKEE (reference sequence). In TCRdb, the 5' RACE reads were re-called with MiXCR into one record per CDR3 protein. This table has roughly 70,000 distinct CDR3 sequences, roughly 5.5% appearing once. Source material: PBMCs. The chain couples TRBV5-5 to TRBJ1-3, with D perhaps TRBD1 (5 bases). The receptor was derived from a woman aged 25-40 years with multiple sclerosis. In DNA form, the CDR3 reads TGTGCCAGCAGCTTGGAGTGGGCAGGGACCCTATATTTT. As protein: CASSLEWAGTLYF.